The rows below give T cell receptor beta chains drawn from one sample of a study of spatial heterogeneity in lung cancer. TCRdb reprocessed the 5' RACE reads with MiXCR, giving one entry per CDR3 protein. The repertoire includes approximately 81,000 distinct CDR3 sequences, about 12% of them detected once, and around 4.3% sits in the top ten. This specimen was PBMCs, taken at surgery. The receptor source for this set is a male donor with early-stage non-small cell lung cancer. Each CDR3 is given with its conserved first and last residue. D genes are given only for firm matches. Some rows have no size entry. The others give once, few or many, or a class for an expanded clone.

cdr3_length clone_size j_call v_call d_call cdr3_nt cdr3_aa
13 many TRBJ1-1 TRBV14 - TGTGCCAGCAGCCGATGGGGACACACTGAAGCTTTCTTT CASSRWGHTEAFF
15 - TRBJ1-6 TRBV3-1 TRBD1 TGTGCCAGCAGCCTCGGACAGGGGGCTGATTCACCCCTCCACTTT CASSLGQGADSPLHF
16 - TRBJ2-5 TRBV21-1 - TGTGCCAGCAGCAAAACTTTACCGGGACACCGCTGGACCCAGTACTTC CASSKTLPGHRWTQYF
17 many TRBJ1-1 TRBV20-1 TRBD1 TGCAGTGCTAGAGACTTATACCTGGGACAGCCCAACACTGAAGCTTTCTTT CSARDLYLGQPNTEAFF
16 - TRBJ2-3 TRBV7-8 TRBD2 TGTGCCAGCAGCTTTGTTGCGGGAGGGAAGACAGATACGCAGTATTTT CASSFVAGGKTDTQYF
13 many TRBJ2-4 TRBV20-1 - TGCAGTGCCGCCGGACTAGCCAAAAACATTCAGTACTTC CSAAGLAKNIQYF
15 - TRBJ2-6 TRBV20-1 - TGCAGTGCTGGCGGACCGCTCTCTGGGGCCAACGTCCTGACTTTC CSAGGPLSGANVLTF
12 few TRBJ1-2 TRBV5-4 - TGTGCCAGCAGCGGTGTTAACTATGGCTACACCTTC CASSGVNYGYTF
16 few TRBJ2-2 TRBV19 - TGTGCCAGTAGTCCCTCGCGGAAGGGGAACACCGGGGAGCTGTTTTTT CASSPSRKGNTGELFF
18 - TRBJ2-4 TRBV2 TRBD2 TGTGCCAGCAGTGTCGAGCGGGAGAGGTTGTTAGCCAAAAACATTCAGTACTTC CASSVERERLLAKNIQYF
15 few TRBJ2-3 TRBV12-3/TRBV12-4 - TGTGCCAGCAGTCCCTGGACCTATAACACAGATACGCAGTATTTT CASSPWTYNTDTQYF
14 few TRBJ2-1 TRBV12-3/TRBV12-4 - TGTGCCAGCAGTTTAAACCCGTCCTACAATGAGCAGTTCTTC CASSLNPSYNEQFF
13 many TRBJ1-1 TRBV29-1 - TGCAGCGGTGGGGGGAGGCCGAACACTGAAGCTTTCTTT CSGGGRPNTEAFF
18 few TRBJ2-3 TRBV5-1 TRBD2 TGCGCCAGCAGCTTGGAGCTAGCGGGGGGCCCTAGCACAGATACGCAGTATTTT CASSLELAGGPSTDTQYF
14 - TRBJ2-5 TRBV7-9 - TGTGCCAGCAGCTCGACAGAGGAAGGGGAGACCCAGTACTTC CASSSTEEGETQYF
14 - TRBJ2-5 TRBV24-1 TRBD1 TGTGCCACCAGTGATTCTACAGGGGTCGGGACCCAGTACTTC CATSDSTGVGTQYF
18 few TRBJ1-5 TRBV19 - TGTGCCAGTAGTATGCCCCCCCTCGGGCAGGGCGTTAATCAGCCCCAGCATTTT CASSMPPLGQGVNQPQHF
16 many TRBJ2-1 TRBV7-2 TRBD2 TGTGCCAGCAGCCGACTCAGCGGGAGCTTCGTCAATGAGCAGTTCTTC CASSRLSGSFVNEQFF
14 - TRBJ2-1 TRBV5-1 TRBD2 TGCGCCAGCAGCATAGCGGGAAGGTACAATGAGCAGTTCTTC CASSIAGRYNEQFF
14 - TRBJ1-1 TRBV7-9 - TGTGCCAGCAGCTTAGTTGAGGGGGGCACTGAAGCTTTCTTT CASSLVEGGTEAFF
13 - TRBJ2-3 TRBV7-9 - TGTGCCAGCAGCCCAGAGGACACAGATACGCAGTATTTT CASSPEDTDTQYF
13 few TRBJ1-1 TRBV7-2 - TGTGCCAGCAGCTTAGAGTCAACCACTGAAGCTTTCTTT CASSLESTTEAFF
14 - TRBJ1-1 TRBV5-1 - TGCGCCAGCAGTCCTACTACACGGCAGACTGAAGCTTTCTTT CASSPTTRQTEAFF
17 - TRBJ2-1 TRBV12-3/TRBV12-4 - TGTGCCAGCAGTTTACCGTCGGGCAGGGGTGTCGAAAATGAGCAGTTCTTC CASSLPSGRGVENEQFF